One and the same sample provided the 28 T cell receptor beta chains below, sequenced in a study of cytomegalovirus exposure and HLA in healthy donors. Vbeta (60) and Jbeta (13) primers were used in the PCR. Method: immunoSEQ multiplex PCR; TCRdb's copy keeps in-frame clones and lacks some. The data show more than 90,000 clones, 78% seen once. The specimen sequenced was PBMCs. The receptors originated from a woman aged 40 to 49 in good health and CMV-seropositive.

V usage is TRBV7-2 and J usage is TRBJ2-7, with 13 bases matching TRBD2. The V gene end was trimmed by 5 bases and the J gene end by 1 base; junction bases not matched to a gene: 8. The CDR3 is 17 residues long. The V gene's germline CDR1 is SGHTA and CDR2 FQGNSA. CDR3 amino acids: CASSQRGLAGVSYEQYF. CDR3 nucleotides: TGTGCCAGCAGCCAGCGAGGACTAGCGGGAGTATCCTACGAGCAGTACTTC.

The V and J genes are TRBV6-1 and TRBJ2-5; 7 bases are shared with TRBD2. The CDR3 length is 13 residues. CDR1 is MNHNS, CDR2 SASEGT, per germline. With V trimmed by 8 bases and J by 4 bases, 7 bases remained unmatched. CDR3 protein: CASSGRMAETQYF. CDR3 DNA: TGTGCCAGCTCCGGGAGGATGGCAGAGACCCAGTACTTC.

The J gene is TRBJ2-3, the V gene TRBV10-1; possibly TRBD2 for D (6 bases). The CDR3 length is 14 residues. The germline V and J ends were trimmed by 4 bases and 2 bases, with 10 bases remaining between them. Germline-derived CDR1 and CDR2 are WNHNN and SYGVQD (reference sequence). The chain's CDR3 is CASSVRENTDTQYF. The CDR3 nucleotides are TGCGCCAGCAGTGTTCGGGAGAACACAGATACGCAGTATTTT.

This rearrangement joins TRBV27 to TRBJ2-7, with TRBD2 matching over 8 bases. CDR1 and CDR2 from the germline V gene are MNHEY and SMNVEV (reference sequence). The junction had 8 bases not matched to a gene; V was cut back by 6 bases and J by 4 bases. CDR3 length: 14 residues. The CDR3, as DNA: TGTGCCAGCAGAGACAGCGGGAGCAGGTACGAGCAGTACTTC. Translation gives CASRDSGSRYEQYF.

This clone was seen a few times. The V gene is TRBV30, the J gene TRBJ2-1; 7 bases align to TRBD2. The CDR3 has 14 amino acids. V lost 0 bases and J lost 6; bases outside the gene matches: 5. Germline V lookup: CDR1 GTSNPN, CDR2 SVGIG (reference sequence). The CDR3 protein is CAWSVPGGSNEQFF. As DNA, the CDR3 is TGTGCCTGGAGTGTACCGGGCGGGAGCAATGAGCAGTTCTTC.

The rearrangement uses TRBV28 and TRBJ2-7; 7 bases are shared with TRBD1. From germline, CDR1 is MDHEN and CDR2 SYDVKM. V was pared by 5 bases and J by 11 bases, with 6 bases of the junction left unmatched. The CDR3 runs to 11 residues. As DNA, the CDR3 is TGTGCCAGCAGTCCAGACAGGGTGGAGTACTTC. Its protein is CASSPDRVEYF.

The chain couples TRBV6-4 to TRBJ1-2; D perhaps matches TRBD1 (5 bases). The germline V gene encodes CDR1 MRHNA and CDR2 SNTAGT. Trimming took 3 bases from V and 6 from J, leaving 20 bases between them. This CDR3 is 16 amino acids long. In nucleotides, the CDR3 is TGTGCCAGCAGTGATACCAGACACACTGGAGGGGATGGCTACACCTTC. Its translation: CASSDTRHTGGDGYTF.

This clone was seen more than once but under ten times. The chain uses TRBV4-1 and TRBJ2-1; 11 bases agree with TRBD2. The CDR3 is 14 amino acids. The V segment lost 7 bases and the J segment 7 bases; nucleotides outside the gene matches: 6. Germline V gives CDR1 MGHRA, CDR2 YSYEKL. CDR3 coding DNA: TGCGCCAGCACTAGCGGGAGGCCGGGGAATGAGCAGTTCTTC. Its translation is CASTSGRPGNEQFF.

V gene TRBV7-2 combines with J gene TRBJ2-1, with D possibly being TRBD1 (6 bases). This CDR3 is 13 amino acids long. Germline loops: CDR1 SGHTA, CDR2 FQGNSA. Trimming took 5 bases from V and 10 from J, leaving 15 bases between them. Written as DNA, the CDR3 is TGTGCCAGCAGCCCTGACAGGTTTCTGGAGCAGTTCTTC. As protein: CASSPDRFLEQFF.

The chain employs TRBV9 and TRBJ1-2, with D perhaps TRBD1 (5 bases). The germline gives CDR1 SGDLS, CDR2 YYNGEE. V lost 2 bases, J lost 6 bases, and 14 bases lay in between. The CDR3 runs to 14 residues. The chain's CDR3 is CASSVYPGSDGYTF. The CDR3 nucleotides read TGTGCCAGCAGCGTTTATCCAGGGTCGGATGGCTACACCTTC.

V usage is TRBV6-6 and J usage is TRBJ1-5; 7 bases match TRBD1. The V gene's germline CDR1 is MNHNY and CDR2 SVGAGI (reference sequence). This CDR3 is built from 16 residues. V was pared by 2 bases and J by 5 bases, with 9 bases of the junction left unmatched. CDR3 sequence: CASSYGLTGTHQPQHF. In DNA, the CDR3 is TGTGCCAGCAGTTACGGGCTGACAGGGACCCATCAGCCCCAGCATTTT.

The J gene is TRBJ1-4, the V gene TRBV5-1; D unresolved. The CDR3 consists of 14 residues. CDR1 and CDR2 from the germline V gene are SGHRS and YFSETQ. Between the trimmed V and J ends, which lost 0 bases and 7 bases, there was a span of 10 bases. CDR3 nucleotides: TGCGCCAGCAGCTTGGGCAATGCCGGTGAAAAACTGTTTTTT. Amino acids: CASSLGNAGEKLFF.

This chain uses TRBV5-1 with TRBJ1-3, with D uncertain. Germline V gene lookup returns CDR1 SGHRS and CDR2 YFSETQ. The CDR3 is made up of 14 amino acids. V lost 4 bases and J 0 bases, leaving 8 bases between the germline ends. CDR3: CASSEPSSGNTIYF. Written as DNA, the CDR3 is TGCGCCAGCAGCGAACCGAGCTCTGGAAACACCATATATTTT.

This chain links TRBV28 with TRBJ2-2, with a tentative D call TRBD2 (6 bases). CDR1 and CDR2 from the germline V gene are MDHEN and SYDVKM. This CDR3 comprises 15 residues. Trimming cost V 10 bases and J 6 bases, with 21 bases left between them. The CDR3 bases are TGTGCCACCATCGGTCGCGGGGCGCTCGCCGGGGAGCTGTTTTTT. It specifies CATIGRGALAGELFF.

This clone showed up just once. The chain links TRBV7-8 to TRBJ2-1; 8 bases are shared with TRBD2. The CDR3 has 15 residues. Germline values: CDR1 SGHVS, CDR2 FQNEAQ. Trimming cost V 1 base and J 7 bases; bases outside gene matches: 6. The CDR3 loop reads CASSLGASGSNEQFF. The CDR3 DNA reads as TGTGCCAGCAGCTTAGGGGCTAGCGGGTCAAATGAGCAGTTCTTC.

This chain joins TRBV6-1 and TRBJ2-2, with D perhaps matching TRBD2 (5 bases). In germline, CDR1 is MNHNS, CDR2 SASEGT. CDR3 length: 14 amino acids. V was shortened by 5 bases and J by 6 bases, with 13 bases between the two germline ends. CDR3: CASSSETGSGELFF. The CDR3 nucleotides are TGTGCCAGCAGTTCCGAAACGGGGTCCGGGGAGCTGTTTTTT.

The chain has TRBV6-5 and TRBJ2-1; D is uncertain. V was clipped by 0 bases and J by 7 bases, with 10 bases between them. Germline values: CDR1 MNHEY, CDR2 SVGAGI. The CDR3 consists of 14 residues. CDR3 sequence reads: CASSYSPEMNEQFF. In DNA, the CDR3 is TGTGCCAGCAGTTACTCGCCGGAGATGAATGAGCAGTTCTTC.

CDR3 sequence: CASSELTGGTEAFF. CDR3 coding DNA: TGTGCCAGCAGCGAACTGACAGGGGGCACTGAAGCTTTCTTT. The chain is built from TRBV9 and TRBJ1-1; 9 positions agree with TRBD1. V lost 3 bases, J lost 4 bases, and 4 bases stayed unmatched. This CDR3 is 14 amino acids long. Per germline, CDR1 SGDLS and CDR2 YYNGEE.

The chain employs TRBV5-6 and TRBJ1-5; D gene uncertain. The CDR3 has 13 residues. V lost 0 bases, J lost 5 bases, and 6 bases lay in between. Germline CDR1 reads SGHDT; CDR2 reads YYEEEE. The CDR3 spells CASSLGTYQPQHF. CDR3 DNA: TGTGCCAGCAGCTTGGGTACTTATCAGCCCCAGCATTTT.

Here the CDR3 DNA reads TGTGCCAGTGGGCGGGGCTTCACAGATACGCAGTATTTT. Amino acids: CASGRGFTDTQYF. The rearrangement uses TRBV19 and TRBJ2-3; D might be TRBD2 (6 bases). With 8 bases removed from V and 2 bases from J, the gap between germline ends came to 11 bases. Germline CDR1 LNHDA, CDR2 SQIVND (reference sequence). The CDR3 spans 13 residues.

The V and J genes are TRBV9 and TRBJ2-7; the match to TRBD2 covers 8 bases. Germline assignment: CDR1 SGDLS and CDR2 YYNGEE. The CDR3 is made up of 13 amino acids. Losses at the gene ends were 3 bases for V and 6 bases for J; bases not matched to a gene: 5. The CDR3 is CASSDGGGGEQYF. As DNA, the CDR3 is TGTGCCAGCAGCGACGGGGGGGGCGGCGAGCAGTACTTC.

This clone was observed a single time. The chain joins TRBV4-1 to TRBJ2-7, with TRBD2 as a possible D gene (6 bases). CDR1 and CDR2 (germline): MGHRA, YSYEKL. The CDR3 is made up of 15 amino acids. Trimming took off 3 bases at V and 1 base at J, with 13 bases between the two ends. CDR3 sequence reads: CASSQEGTASYEQYF. In nucleotides, the CDR3 is TGCGCCAGCAGCCAGGAGGGGACGGCATCCTACGAGCAGTACTTC.

This clone was observed a handful of times. The CDR3 nucleotides are TGTGCCTTTTTTACTGCGGCAGTCGTGAACACTGAAGCTTTCTTT. Translated, it gives CAFFTAAVVNTEAFF. V usage is TRBV30 and J usage is TRBJ1-1; D gene unclear. The V gene's germline CDR1 is GTSNPN and CDR2 SVGIG (reference sequence). The CDR3 is 15 amino acids. V was clipped by 7 bases and J by 0 bases, with 18 bases between them.

The chain links TRBV27 to TRBJ2-1; D might be TRBD1 (6 bases). Germline assignment: CDR1 MNHEY and CDR2 SMNVEV (reference sequence). This CDR3 region has 15 residues. The V end lost 4 bases, the J end lost 9 bases, and 19 bases lay between the germline ends. Here the CDR3 DNA reads TGTGCCAGCAGTTCACGACAGGCCGTAGTCGGTGAGCAGTTCTTC. This codes for CASSSRQAVVGEQFF.

This rearrangement joins TRBV6-1 to TRBJ2-2; a possible D gene is TRBD2 (6 bases). The germline CDR1 and CDR2 sequences are MNHNS and SASEGT. Deletions cut 6 bases from V and 6 bases from J, with 17 bases between. The CDR3 runs to 15 residues. The CDR3 protein is CASSPRAGNAGELFF. The CDR3 region has the DNA TGTGCCAGCAGCCCTCGGGCGGGAAACGCCGGGGAGCTGTTTTTT.

V and J are TRBV9 and TRBJ1-1; D uncertain. Germline CDR1 SGDLS, CDR2 YYNGEE. Trimming took 4 bases from V and 11 from J, leaving 24 bases between them. CDR3 length equals 15 residues. The CDR3 sequence: CASSPRQDDSGGAFF. CDR3 in DNA: TGTGCCAGCAGCCCTCGTCAAGACGACTCTGGTGGGGCTTTCTTT.

The V call is TRBV5-1, the J call TRBJ2-2; 8 bases are shared with TRBD1. Losses at the gene ends were 1 base for V and 6 bases for J; bases not matched to a gene: 8. Germline V gene lookup returns CDR1 SGHRS and CDR2 YFSETQ. This CDR3 spans 16 amino acids. The CDR3: CASSLIPGQVSGELFF. In DNA form, the CDR3 reads TGCGCCAGCAGCTTGATTCCGGGACAGGTATCCGGGGAGCTGTTTTTT.

The chain has TRBV2 and TRBJ2-5; D might be TRBD2 (6 bases). The CDR3 totals 15 residues. Germline assignment: CDR1 SNHLY and CDR2 FYNNEI. Between the trimmed V and J ends, which lost 6 bases and 2 bases, there was a span of 16 bases. As DNA, the CDR3 is TGTGCCAGCAGCAGACTAGTCACTCTTCAAGAGACCCAGTACTTC. Encoded protein: CASSRLVTLQETQYF. The full variable domain, in which reference TRBV2 and TRBJ2-5 provide the parts outside the CDR3, is EPEVTQTPSHQVTQMGQEVILRCVPISNHLYFYWYRQILGQKVEFLVSFYNNEISEKSEIFDDQFSVERPDGSNFTLKIRSTKLEDSAMYFCASSRLVTLQETQYFGPGTRLLVL.